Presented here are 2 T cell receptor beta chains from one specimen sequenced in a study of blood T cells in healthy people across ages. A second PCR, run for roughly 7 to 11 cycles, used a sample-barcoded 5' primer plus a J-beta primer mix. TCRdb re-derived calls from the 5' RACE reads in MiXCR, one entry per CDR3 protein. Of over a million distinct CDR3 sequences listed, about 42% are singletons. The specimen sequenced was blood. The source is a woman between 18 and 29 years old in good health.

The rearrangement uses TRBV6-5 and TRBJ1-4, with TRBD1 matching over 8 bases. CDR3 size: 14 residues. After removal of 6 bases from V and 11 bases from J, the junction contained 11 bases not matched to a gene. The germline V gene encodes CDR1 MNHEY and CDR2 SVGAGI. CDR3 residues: CASSGKTGAGKLFF. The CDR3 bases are TGTGCCAGCAGCGGAAAGACAGGGGCCGGTAAACTGTTTTTT.

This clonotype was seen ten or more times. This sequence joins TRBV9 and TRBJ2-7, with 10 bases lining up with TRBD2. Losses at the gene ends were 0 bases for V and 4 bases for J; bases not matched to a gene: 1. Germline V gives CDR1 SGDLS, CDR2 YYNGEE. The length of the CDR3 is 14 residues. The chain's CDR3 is CASSVASGGYEQYF. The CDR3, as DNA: TGTGCCAGCAGCGTAGCTAGCGGGGGATACGAGCAGTACTTC.